This TCR beta chain originates from a study of cytomegalovirus exposure and HLA in healthy donors. In the PCR, 60 Vbeta and 13 Jbeta primers were used. Assay: immunoSEQ multiplex PCR; the TCRdb copy retains only in-frame clones and omits some. The sample has fewer than 150,000 clones, under 85% seen once. The CDR3 is made up of 11 amino acids. V was pared by 0 bases and J by 7 bases, with 6 bases between. CDR1 is DFQATT, CDR2 SNEGSKA, per germline (reference sequence). The chain has TRBV20-1 and TRBJ2-5; possibly TRBD2 for D (5 bases). What was sequenced was PBMCs. This clonotype originated in a man aged 25 to 40 in good health and CMV-seronegative. Written as DNA, the CDR3 is TGCAGTGCTAGAGATGAGGGGACCCAGTACTTC. It encodes CSARDEGTQYF.